The 24 T cell receptor beta chains listed next were all sequenced from one sample in a study of OX40 agonist ivuxolimab in advanced cancers. Using immunoSEQ multiplex PCR, the repertoire was profiled, and TCRdb retains in-frame clones only, with some absent. The profile covers around 71,000 clones, with roughly 78% appearing a single time and approximately 5% taken by the ten largest. Sequencing used CD4+ or CD8+ T cells sorted from blood, obtained in a trial of the OX40 agonist ivuxolimab. The receptors were gathered from an adult with an advanced solid tumor such as melanoma, head and neck, liver or kidney cancer.

The chain is built from TRBV19 and TRBJ2-1; possibly TRBD1 for D (5 bases). Between the trimmed V and J ends, which lost 5 bases and 1 base, there was a span of 9 bases. Germline CDR1 reads LNHDA; CDR2 reads SQIVND (reference sequence). The CDR3 has 14 residues. The CDR3 sequence: CASSWAGSYNEQFF. The DNA for the CDR3 is TGTGCCAGTAGTTGGGCAGGGTCCTACAATGAGCAGTTCTTC.

V gene TRBV7-2 combines with J gene TRBJ1-3; D is unclear. The germline V gene encodes CDR1 SGHTA and CDR2 FQGNSA. CDR3 length equals 15 residues. Between the trimmed V and J ends, which lost 4 bases and 4 bases, there was a span of 14 bases. The CDR3 DNA reads as TGTGCCAGCAGCTGGACGGCGGGCGCCGGAAACACCATATATTTT. This codes for CASSWTAGAGNTIYF.

This chain uses TRBV4-3 with TRBJ2-1; D not resolved. V was clipped by 1 base and J by 3 bases, with 16 bases between them. CDR1 is LGHNA, CDR2 YSLEER, per germline. The CDR3 is made up of 17 amino acids. For the CDR3, the DNA is TGCGCCAGCAGCCAAGCCCACCCCGGTGGGTTCTACAATGAGCAGTTCTTC. The encoded protein is CASSQAHPGGFYNEQFF.

V and J are TRBV7-9 and TRBJ2-5; D might be TRBD1 or TRBD2, each matching 5 bases. Deletions cut 0 bases from V and 5 bases from J, with 10 bases between. The CDR3 consists of 14 residues. Per germline, CDR1 SEHNR and CDR2 FQNEAQ (reference sequence). CDR3 loop: CASSLAGVGETQYF. The CDR3 nucleotides read TGTGCCAGCAGCTTAGCGGGGGTCGGGGAGACCCAGTACTTC.

The chain combines TRBV5-6 with TRBJ2-3; D might be TRBD1 or TRBD2, each matching 5 bases. V was clipped by 9 bases and J by 2 bases, with 16 bases between them. Germline lookup yields CDR1 SGHDT and CDR2 YYEEEE. This CDR3 is 14 amino acids long. CDR3 DNA: TGTGCCACCCGGGGCGGGCACCCCACAGATACGCAGTATTTT. Translating it yields CATRGGHPTDTQYF.

This rearrangement joins TRBV29-1 to TRBJ2-4; 8 nucleotides match TRBD1. V lost 4 bases, J lost 4 bases, and 6 bases stayed unmatched. The CDR3 spans 14 residues. The germline CDR1 and CDR2 sequences are SQVTM and ANQGSEA. The CDR3 loop reads CSVVRQGWKNIQYF. Here the CDR3 DNA reads TGCAGCGTTGTCCGACAGGGGTGGAAAAACATTCAGTACTTC.

The rearrangement links TRBV7-3 to TRBJ1-2; 7 bases map to TRBD1. Trimming removed 5 bases from V and 4 bases from J; junction bases left unmatched: 4. Germline V lookup: CDR1 SGHTA, CDR2 FQGTGA. The CDR3 consists of 13 residues. Here the CDR3 DNA reads TGTGCCAGCAGCCCGGGACAGAGCTATGGCTACACCTTC. This gives the protein CASSPGQSYGYTF.

This sequence joins TRBV19 and TRBJ1-5; TRBD1 matches 9 bases. The CDR3 runs to 16 residues. Looked up from germline, CDR1 is LNHDA and CDR2 is SQIVND (reference sequence). Losses at the gene ends were 6 bases for V and 4 bases for J; bases not matched to a gene: 10. CDR3 bases: TGTGCCAGTAGCCGACCCGGGACAGGGATAAATCAGCCCCAGCATTTT. This translates into CASSRPGTGINQPQHF.

The chain employs TRBV12-5 and TRBJ2-2; the match to TRBD1 covers 7 bases. CDR1 and CDR2 (germline): LGHNT, FRNRAP. Trimming at V came to 7 bases and at J to 8 bases, leaving 4 bases not matched to a gene. CDR3 size: 12 residues. The CDR3 DNA sequence: TGTGCTAGTGTTCAGGACAGGGGGGAGCTGTTTTTT. This encodes CASVQDRGELFF.

The chain links TRBV5-1 to TRBJ2-1; 7 bases line up with TRBD1. The germline V gene has CDR1 SGHRS and CDR2 YFSETQ. The trim removed 3 bases at V and 6 bases at J, leaving 9 bases unmatched. The CDR3 extends over 15 amino acids. The CDR3 nucleotides are TGCGCCAGCAGCTGGGCGGACAGGTGGATCAATGAGCAGTTCTTC. Translation: CASSWADRWINEQFF.

The chain employs TRBV7-6 and TRBJ2-3; 9 positions match TRBD2. The V and J ends lost 5 bases and 4 bases, in that order; junction bases with no gene match: 7. The germline CDR1 and CDR2 sequences are SGHVS and FNYEAQ. The CDR3 spans 15 residues. CDR3 bases: TGTGCCAGCAGCCCCCGGCGGGGGGGCTCAGATACGCAGTATTTT. It is translated as CASSPRRGGSDTQYF.

The gene calls are TRBV21-1 and TRBJ1-6. TRBV21-1 is a documented pseudogene. The CDR3 runs to 15 residues. The CDR3 here is CASLSRRANNSPLHF. CDR3 nucleotide sequence: TGTGCCAGCCTATCTCGCCGGGCAAATAATTCACCCCTCCACTTT.

In this sample, this clone turned up a few times. This chain links TRBV15 with TRBJ2-3; 10 bases match TRBD2. V dropped 1 base and J dropped 4; count of bases not matched to a gene: 5. The length of the CDR3 is 16 residues. Germline V CDR1 and CDR2: LNHNV, YYDKDF (reference sequence). In DNA form, the CDR3 reads TGTGCCACCAGCAGAGCCCAGCGGGAGGGTGCAGATACGCAGTATTTT. It yields the protein CATSRAQREGADTQYF.

J is TRBJ2-2 and V is TRBV7-6; D remains ambiguous. The CDR3 extends over 12 amino acids. Germline values: CDR1 SGHVS, CDR2 FNYEAQ. Trimming cost V 1 base and J 7 bases, with 4 bases left between them. CDR3 protein: CASSLEGGELFF. CDR3 coding DNA: TGTGCCAGCAGCTTAGAGGGCGGGGAGCTGTTTTTT.

The chain uses TRBV28 and TRBJ1-2, with D perhaps TRBD1 (6 bases). Trimming took 6 bases from V and 8 from J, leaving 16 bases between them. This CDR3 comprises 13 residues. Germline values: CDR1 MDHEN, CDR2 SYDVKM. The CDR3, as DNA: TGTGCCAGCAGCTCTCCAGACAGGTTCGGCTACACCTTC. Encoded protein: CASSSPDRFGYTF.

This clone was recorded only once. This chain links TRBV7-2 with TRBJ1-1; D might be TRBD1 (5 bases). Per germline, CDR1 SGHTA and CDR2 FQGNSA. The CDR3 sequence is 14 residues long. V was clipped by 2 bases and J by 6 bases, with 13 bases between them. The CDR3 DNA reads as TGTGCCAGCAGCTTACGCCAGGGTTGGGCTGAAGCTTTCTTT. Translating it yields CASSLRQGWAEAFF.

The chain recombines TRBV28 with TRBJ2-6; no reliable D call. Trimming pared 6 bases from V and 0 bases from J, leaving 6 bases between. Germline CDR1 MDHEN, CDR2 SYDVKM. CDR3 length: 14 residues. CDR3 bases: TGTGCCAGCAGACAAGCCTCTGGGGCCAACGTCCTGACTTTC. Residues: CASRQASGANVLTF. Supplemented by reference TRBV28 and TRBJ2-6, the full variable domain reads DVKVTQSSRYLVKRTGEKVFLECVQDMDHENMFWYRQDPGLGLRLIYFSYDVKMKEKGDIPEGYSVSREKKERFSLILESASTNQTSMYLCASRQASGANVLTFGAGSRLTVL.

The V gene is TRBV29-1, the J gene TRBJ1-5; 7 nucleotides agree with TRBD1. V shed 7 bases, J shed 5 bases, and the junction held 5 bases outside the gene matches. Germline V gene lookup returns CDR1 SQVTM and CDR2 ANQGSEA. The length of the CDR3 is 12 residues. The chain's CDR3 is CSARQGDQPQHF. CDR3 nucleotide sequence: TGCAGCGCCCGACAGGGCGATCAGCCCCAGCATTTT.

The CDR3 protein is CASSQEPPDLNQPQHF. In nucleotides, the CDR3 is TGTGCCAGCAGCCAAGAGCCCCCGGACCTGAATCAGCCCCAGCATTTT. The chain has TRBV4-2 and TRBJ1-5, with D hard to call. The length of the CDR3 is 16 residues. Germline V gene data show CDR1 as LGHNA and CDR2 as YNFKEQ. Between the trimmed V and J ends, which lost 0 bases and 4 bases, there was a span of 13 bases.

Written as DNA, the CDR3 is TGCGCCAGCAGCTTGGGCAGGGGAGGGGGTGAGCAGTTCTTC. Translation gives CASSLGRGGGEQFF. This sequence joins TRBV5-1 and TRBJ2-1; D possibly corresponds to TRBD2 (7 bases). Germline CDR1 and CDR2: SGHRS and YFSETQ. The CDR3 consists of 14 residues. V lost 0 bases to trimming and J lost 9 bases, with 13 bases between them.

This clone was counted a few times. The V and J genes are TRBV4-1 and TRBJ1-4; D might be TRBD1 (5 bases). There are 15 residues in the CDR3. V lost 4 bases and J lost 7, with 16 bases in between. The germline V gene encodes CDR1 MGHRA and CDR2 YSYEKL. The CDR3 bases are TGCGCCAGCAGCCCCCCTTGGGCAGGGAGTGAAAAACTGTTTTTT. Its protein is CASSPPWAGSEKLFF.

The chain links TRBV5-6 to TRBJ1-1; 7 bases match TRBD1. Germline CDR1 reads SGHDT; CDR2 reads YYEEEE. The V and J ends lost 1 base and 6 bases, in that order; junction bases with no gene match: 6. CDR3 length: 14 residues. The CDR3 coding sequence is TGTGCCAGCAGCTTGTATGGGGGACAGCCTGAAGCTTTCTTT. Its protein is CASSLYGGQPEAFF.

V is TRBV28 and J is TRBJ1-2; D remains ambiguous. The CDR3 has 14 residues. Trimming left V 2 bases short and J 4 bases short, with 11 bases between. Germline V gene lookup returns CDR1 MDHEN and CDR2 SYDVKM. Here the CDR3 DNA reads TGTGCCAGCAGTTTAAATTTCAGGCCCTATGGCTACACCTTC. Translation gives CASSLNFRPYGYTF.

The V call is TRBV28, the J call TRBJ2-5; TRBD2 matches 11 bases. The CDR3 is 14 amino acids. With V trimmed by 5 bases and J by 4 bases, 3 bases remained unmatched. Germline-derived CDR1 and CDR2 are MDHEN and SYDVKM. The chain's CDR3 is CASSPGLAGETQYF. The DNA of the CDR3 is TGTGCCAGCAGTCCCGGACTAGCGGGAGAGACCCAGTACTTC.